The source of this T cell receptor beta chain is a study of cytomegalovirus exposure and HLA in healthy donors. A word on this clone: Antigen: not known.

The V segment lost 0 bases and the J segment 1 base; nucleotides outside the gene matches: 9. The germline V gene has CDR1 SGDLS and CDR2 YYNGEE. This CDR3 contains 19 residues. Assay used: immunoSEQ multiplex PCR; TCRdb lists only in-frame clones, some missing. The sample lists around 300,000 clones; roughly 90% were seen once. General study findings and limits: CMV antigen specificity was confirmed in vitro for a few CMV-associated chains. Reports indicated that the classifier achieved high specificity and sensitivity in diagnosing cytomegalovirus status. The study designated roughly 150 TCR beta chains cytomegalovirus-associated.

This receptor was obtained from a woman aged 18 to 35 in good health and CMV-seronegative. What was sequenced was PBMCs. V is TRBV9 and J is TRBJ1-3, with 11 bases matching TRBD1. CDR3 in amino acids: CASSVVDWTGGWSGNTIYF. The CDR3 DNA reads TGTGCCAGCAGCGTAGTTGATTGGACAGGGGGCTGGTCTGGAAACACCATATATTTT.